This entry features one T cell receptor beta chain sequence. Uncontrolled infection, other autoimmune disease, pregnancy and lactation each barred patients from inclusion. The source of the sample is a study of T cells in Graves' hyperthyroidism and ophthalmopathy. Amplification yielded TCR beta CDR3 regions, with RNA transcripts as the source. Using the HTBI primer set, a first-round RT-PCR was run on the TCR CDR3. Using its own MiXCR run on the multiplex PCR reads, TCRdb lists one record per CDR3 protein. The table shows approximately 600,000 distinct CDR3 sequences, with 20% occurring only once. Germline V gene sequence: CDR1 SGHAT, CDR2 FQDESV (reference sequence). The ends were cut back, 4 bases at V and 2 bases at J, with 13 bases in the middle. The CDR3 covers 15 residues.

The sample was blood. The J gene is TRBJ2-3, the V gene TRBV11-1; D is perhaps TRBD1 or TRBD2 (5 bases each). The TCR sequence derives from a man aged 25-40 years with Graves' ophthalmopathy. CDR3 coding DNA: TGTGCCAGCAGCTCTACCGGGACCCTCACAGATACGCAGTATTTT. Its protein is CASSSTGTLTDTQYF.